The T cell receptor (beta chain) described here comes from a study of T cell changes during pregnancy in multiple sclerosis. This clone was observed once. Profiling relied on immunoSEQ multiplex PCR, and the TCRdb table lists in-frame clones only, not all of them. The table shows tens of thousands of clones, with roughly 92% occurring only once. The CDR3 sequence is 16 residues long. Looked up from germline, CDR1 is SGHRS and CDR2 is YFSETQ. V trimming: 7 bases; J trimming: 3 bases; junction bases outside the gene matches: 11. This clonotype was sampled from a female donor in good health, enrolled as a control in a pregnancy study. This sequence joins TRBV5-1 and TRBJ2-2; 8 bases line up with TRBD1. Here the sequenced sample was peripheral blood, taken in the third trimester of pregnancy. CDR3 DNA: TGCGCCAGCCGAATTGACGGACAGGGCCACACCGGGGAGCTGTTTTTT. Translation gives CASRIDGQGHTGELFF.